One and the same sample provided the 21 T cell receptor beta chains below, sequenced in a study of blood T cell repertoires in COVID-19. Libraries were prepared by immunoSEQ multiplex PCR; TCRdb keeps only in-frame clonotypes and omits some of them. The profile shows about 300,000 clones, around 85% of them singletons. The sequenced material came from peripheral blood. The receptors were gathered from a human donor with COVID-19, enrolled during active disease. The donor label of this sample is uncertain.

The chain is built from TRBV19 and TRBJ1-1; possible D gene TRBD1, 5 bases. The germline V and J ends were trimmed by 5 bases and 5 bases, with 12 bases remaining between them. There are 13 residues in the CDR3. Germline-derived CDR1 and CDR2 are LNHDA and SQIVND (reference sequence). CDR3 sequence (DNA): TGTGCCAGTAGTCAGGGAAGAAGTACTGAAGCTTTCTTT. Its protein is CASSQGRSTEAFF.

This sequence joins TRBV2 and TRBJ1-2; D possibly corresponds to TRBD1 (5 bases). Per the germline V gene, CDR1 is SNHLY and CDR2 is FYNNEI. The CDR3 covers 12 residues. Trimming stripped 3 bases from V and 4 bases from J, with 6 bases between. As DNA, the CDR3 is TGTGCCAGCAGTGAGGACACCTATGGCTACACCTTC. This encodes CASSEDTYGYTF.

This clone was observed a single time. V and J are TRBV11-3 and TRBJ2-3; 7 bases match TRBD2. The germline V gene encodes CDR1 SGHNT and CDR2 YENEEA. This CDR3 comprises 14 residues. V dropped 1 base and J dropped 4; count of bases not matched to a gene: 2. For the CDR3, the DNA is TGTGCCAGCAGCTTAGGGGCGGGGGCAGATACGCAGTATTTT. Protein: CASSLGAGADTQYF.

The chain joins TRBV18 to TRBJ1-1, with unresolved D. Germline CDR1 is KGHSH and CDR2 is LQKENI. This CDR3 is built from 13 residues. The V and J ends lost 6 bases and 1 base respectively, with 9 bases between them. CDR3: CASSEGANTEAFF. In nucleotides, the CDR3 is TGTGCCAGCTCCGAGGGTGCGAACACTGAAGCTTTCTTT.

The chain joins TRBV5-5 to TRBJ2-1, with D perhaps TRBD2 (5 bases). Germline V CDR1 and CDR2: SGHKS, YYEKEE (reference sequence). The CDR3 spans 13 residues. Trimming stripped 9 bases from V and 3 bases from J, with 13 bases between. The CDR3 DNA is TGTGCCACCGAACTAGGAAGCTACAATGAGCAGTTCTTC. Translated, it gives CATELGSYNEQFF.

This chain joins TRBV18 and TRBJ2-7, with D maybe TRBD1 (6 bases). Germline CDR1 and CDR2: KGHSH and LQKENI. The V gene lost 8 bases and the J gene lost 2 bases, with 16 bases spanning the gap. The CDR3 sequence is 14 residues long. CDR3 sequence reads: CASSGQTIPYEQYF. Here the CDR3 DNA reads TGTGCCAGCAGTGGACAGACAATACCCTACGAGCAGTACTTC.

The chain has TRBV6-1 and TRBJ2-4; unclear D gene. V was cut by 0 bases and J by 3 bases, with 12 bases left in between. CDR1 is MNHNS and CDR2 is SASEGT in the germline V gene. This CDR3 is built from 16 residues. CDR3 coding DNA: TGTGCCAGCAGTGAAGCGCTCGTCGCACACAAAAACATTCAGTACTTC. It is translated as CASSEALVAHKNIQYF.

The chain is built from TRBV11-2 and TRBJ1-1, with a tentative D call TRBD1 (5 bases). Trimming removed 0 bases from V and 1 base from J, with 9 bases in between. This CDR3 spans 15 amino acids. The germline V gene encodes CDR1 SGHAT and CDR2 FQNNGV. The chain's CDR3 is CASSLDRAKNTEAFF. The CDR3 DNA follows: TGTGCCAGCAGCTTAGACAGGGCCAAGAACACTGAAGCTTTCTTT.

The rearrangement links TRBV5-1 to TRBJ2-7, with 9 bases that match TRBD1. Trimming removed 4 bases from V and 6 bases from J; junction bases left unmatched: 8. Germline V CDR1 and CDR2: SGHRS, YFSETQ. This CDR3 contains 14 residues. CDR3 in DNA: TGCGCCAGCAGCCTGACGGGACAGGGTCTCGAGCAGTACTTC. It specifies CASSLTGQGLEQYF. The whole variable domain, remainder taken from reference TRBV5-1 and TRBJ2-7, is KAGVTQTPRYLIKTRGQQVTLSCSPISGHRSVSWYQQTPGQGLQFLFEYFSETQRNKGNFPGRFSGRQFSNSRSEMNVSTLELGDSALYLCASSLTGQGLEQYFGPGTRLTVT.

V gene TRBV6-4 combines with J gene TRBJ1-4; D unresolved. Germline V gene data show CDR1 as MRHNA and CDR2 as SNTAGT. The CDR3 spans 14 residues. The ends were cut back, 5 bases at V and 0 bases at J, with 7 bases in the middle. The CDR3 region has the DNA TGTGCCAGCAGTAGGGAGGCAACTAATGAAAAACTGTTTTTT. It is translated as CASSREATNEKLFF.

The rearrangement joins TRBV6-2 or TRBV6-3 to TRBJ2-3; D remains ambiguous. The ends were cut back, 0 bases at V and 5 bases at J, with 15 bases in the middle. Germline V gene data show CDR1 as MNHEY and CDR2 as SVGEGT. The CDR3 totals 16 residues. CDR3 residues: CASSYSMAQSGDTQYF. CDR3 DNA: TGTGCCAGCAGTTACTCGATGGCACAGTCTGGAGATACGCAGTATTTT.

The V gene is TRBV28, the J gene TRBJ1-1; 9 positions agree with TRBD1. This CDR3 has 14 amino acids. Germline CDR1 is MDHEN and CDR2 is SYDVKM. V shed 6 bases, J shed 6 bases, and the junction held 8 bases outside the gene matches. In nucleotides, the CDR3 is TGTGCCAGCAGCACTACAGGGGGCAATCCTGAAGCTTTCTTT. Amino acids: CASSTTGGNPEAFF.

This sequence joins TRBV28 and TRBJ1-6; 10 bases align to TRBD1. The V segment lost 1 base and the J segment 4 bases; nucleotides outside the gene matches: 4. This CDR3 contains 17 residues. Germline V gene data show CDR1 as MDHEN and CDR2 as SYDVKM. In nucleotides, the CDR3 is TGTGCCAGCAGTTTATTGGACAGGGGGTCATATAATTCACCCCTCCACTTT. Its translation is CASSLLDRGSYNSPLHF.

In this sample, this clone turned up a few times. The CDR3 DNA reads as TGTGCCAGCATCCTACAGGCCCATAATCAGCCCCAGCATTTT. As protein: CASILQAHNQPQHF. V gene TRBV6-5 combines with J gene TRBJ1-5; a possible D gene is TRBD1 (5 bases). V dropped 7 bases and J dropped 4 bases, with 14 bases sitting between them. Germline values: CDR1 MNHEY, CDR2 SVGAGI. CDR3 length: 14 amino acids.

This clone was seen just once. This sequence joins TRBV2 and TRBJ2-3; 9 bases line up with TRBD2. The trim removed 5 bases at V and 3 bases at J, leaving 3 bases unmatched. Germline assignment: CDR1 SNHLY and CDR2 FYNNEI. The CDR3 runs 14 residues. For the CDR3, the DNA is TGTGCCAGCAGTCGGAGCGGGAGGACAGATACGCAGTATTTT. Encoded protein: CASSRSGRTDTQYF. Full variable domain (missing parts from reference TRBV2 and TRBJ2-3): EPEVTQTPSHQVTQMGQEVILRCVPISNHLYFYWYRQILGQKVEFLVSFYNNEISEKSEIFDDQFSVERPDGSNFTLKIRSTKLEDSAMYFCASSRSGRTDTQYFGPGTRLTVL.

The chain carries TRBV18 and TRBJ1-1; the D gene is possibly TRBD1 (5 bases). CDR3 length: 14 amino acids. Germline V gene sequence: CDR1 KGHSH, CDR2 LQKENI. V gave up 2 bases and J gave up 3 bases, with 10 bases separating them. CDR3 in DNA: TGTGCCAGCTCACCATCTTTAGGGGACACTGAAGCTTTCTTT. It encodes CASSPSLGDTEAFF.

The chain combines TRBV21-1 with TRBJ1-5; the table calls TRBD1, which could not be checked here. TRBV21-1 is a listed pseudogene. The CDR3 length is 15 residues. The CDR3 sequence: CASSKGDREGQPQHF. DNA for the CDR3: TGTGCCAGCAGCAAGGGCGACAGGGAAGGCCAGCCCCAGCATTTT.

With regard to this clone: The germline gene is not matched at one end of the junction; a read error may be the cause. This chain uses TRBV30 with TRBJ2-1, with 7 bases that match TRBD1. CDR1 and CDR2 (germline): GTSNPN, SVGIG (reference sequence). CDR3 length equals 14 residues. CDR3 sequence reads: CAWSAGTEYNEQFF. For the CDR3, the DNA is TGTGCCTGGAGTGCCGGGACAGAATACAATGAACAGTTCTTC.

This chain connects TRBV2 to TRBJ1-1; 8 nucleotides match TRBD1. Trimming removed 4 bases from V and 4 bases from J; junction bases left unmatched: 5. Germline CDR1 SNHLY, CDR2 FYNNEI. There are 14 residues in the CDR3. The CDR3 region has the DNA TGTGCCAGCAGTGTCCAGGGGGCGGTCACTGAAGCTTTCTTT. It specifies CASSVQGAVTEAFF.

The chain has TRBV6-5 and TRBJ1-6; tentative D call: TRBD1 (5 bases). The CDR3 covers 15 residues. Looked up from germline, CDR1 is MNHEY and CDR2 is SVGAGI. Trimming took off 5 bases at V and 10 bases at J, with 18 bases between the two ends. The CDR3 DNA follows: TGTGCCAGCAGTCAGCTAGGAGGGGTGGGATCACCCCTCCACTTT. This translates into CASSQLGGVGSPLHF.

This clone was recorded a few times. The CDR3 nucleotides are TGTGCCAGCAGCTATGGGACTACTTATCAGTACTTC. Its translation: CASSYGTTYQYF. The chain uses TRBV3-1 (or the pseudogene TRBV3-2) and TRBJ2-7; TRBD2 matches 7 bases. The germline CDR1 and CDR2 sequences are LGHDT and YNNKEL (reference sequence). V trimming: 5 bases; J trimming: 10 bases; junction bases outside the gene matches: 8. CDR3 length: 12 residues.